The 28 T cell receptor beta chains below were found in one sample sequenced in a study of radiotherapy plus CTLA-4 blockade in lung cancer. Sequencing used immunoSEQ multiplex PCR; TCRdb keeps in-frame clones, though not all of them. This table has 50,000 or so clones, 65% to 85% appearing once. The material sequenced was peripheral blood, taken from a patient treated with radiotherapy plus ipilimumab. The receptors stem from a human donor with non-small cell lung cancer who had stable disease on radiotherapy plus ipilimumab.

This clone has a single count. The rearrangement uses TRBV7-9 and TRBJ1-4, with TRBD1 as a possible D gene (5 bases). Germline CDR1 and CDR2: SEHNR and FQNEAQ (reference sequence). V lost 1 base and J 4 bases, leaving 7 bases between the germline ends. This CDR3 has 14 amino acids. The chain's CDR3 is CASSLGQSNEKLFF. The CDR3 nucleotides read TGTGCCAGCAGCTTAGGACAGAGTAATGAAAAACTGTTTTTT.

The V call is TRBV29-1, the J call TRBJ2-7; tentatively, D is TRBD1 or TRBD2 (6 bases each). Germline V gene data show CDR1 as SQVTM and CDR2 as ANQGSEA. The V and J ends lost 7 bases and 1 base respectively, with 14 bases between them. The CDR3 length is 13 residues. The CDR3 sequence: CSAQTGTSYEQYF. DNA of the CDR3: TGCAGCGCCCAAACAGGGACTTCCTACGAGCAGTACTTC.

This clone was observed a few times. This sequence joins TRBV25-1 and TRBJ2-3; D gene uncertain. The CDR3 covers 15 residues. V lost 5 bases and J lost 0, with 12 bases in between. Germline CDR1 and CDR2: MGHDK and SYGVNS. The DNA of the CDR3 is TGTGCCAGCAGTACAACCGATTCTAGCACAGATACGCAGTATTTT. The encoded protein is CASSTTDSSTDTQYF.

There are a few counts of this clone. The rearrangement links TRBV21-1 to TRBJ1-5; the table assigns TRBD1, which was not confirmed against the DNA. TRBV21-1 is a pseudogene. This CDR3 is 9 amino acids long. The CDR3 DNA sequence: TGTGCCAGCACAAAGCCCCAGCATTTT. Amino acids: CASTKPQHF.

The chain joins TRBV6-5 to TRBJ1-2; D uncertain. CDR1 is MNHEY, CDR2 SVGAGI, per germline. This CDR3 region has 12 residues. Trimming left V 5 bases short and J 8 bases short, with 12 bases between. The CDR3 sequence: CASSRALGGYTF. The CDR3 DNA sequence: TGTGCCAGCAGTAGGGCCCTAGGAGGCTACACCTTC.

This chain links TRBV5-1 with TRBJ1-4; TRBD1 agrees at 7 bases. This CDR3 spans 12 amino acids. With 3 bases clipped from V and 12 bases from J, the junction kept 5 bases outside the gene matches. CDR1 and CDR2 (germline): SGHRS, YFSETQ. DNA for the CDR3: TGCGCCAGCAGCTCCACCGACAGGGAACTGTTTTTT. Protein sequence: CASSSTDRELFF. Looking up the rest from reference TRBV5-1 and TRBJ1-4 gives the full variable domain: KAGVTQTPRYLIKTRGQQVTLSCSPISGHRSVSWYQQTPGQGLQFLFEYFSETQRNKGNFPGRFSGRQFSNSRSEMNVSTLELGDSALYLCASSSTDRELFFGSGTQLSVL.

This clone showed up just a few times. The J gene is TRBJ1-3, the V gene TRBV5-1; D remains unclear. Per germline, CDR1 SGHRS and CDR2 YFSETQ. With 0 bases removed from V and 0 bases from J, the gap between germline ends came to 4 bases. This CDR3 is built from 14 residues. CDR3 sequence (DNA): TGCGCCAGCAGCTTGGTGGGCTCTGGAAACACCATATATTTT. As protein: CASSLVGSGNTIYF.

The chain links TRBV11-2 to TRBJ2-4, with D perhaps TRBD1 (5 bases). CDR3 length: 15 amino acids. Per germline, CDR1 SGHAT and CDR2 FQNNGV. V was clipped by 4 bases and J by 0 bases, with 10 bases between them. The CDR3 loop is CASSSTEIAKNIQYF. The CDR3 coding sequence is TGTGCCAGCAGCTCGACAGAAATAGCCAAAAACATTCAGTACTTC.

This chain joins TRBV27 and TRBJ1-2; the D gene is possibly TRBD1 (5 bases). The CDR3 totals 14 residues. The V end was cut by 6 bases, the J end by 7 bases, with 18 bases between. Germline V CDR1 and CDR2: MNHEY, SMNVEV (reference sequence). DNA for the CDR3: TGTGCCAGCAGCCACGATAGGGACCGGGTTGGCTACACCTTC. Amino acids: CASSHDRDRVGYTF.

V is TRBV18 and J is TRBJ1-1, with unresolved D. Trimming stripped 0 bases from V and 2 bases from J, with 16 bases between. Germline loops: CDR1 KGHSH, CDR2 LQKENI. The CDR3 runs to 17 residues. CDR3 protein: CASSPPDLLSSNTEAFF. The CDR3 nucleotides are TGTGCCAGCTCACCACCGGACTTACTGTCCTCCAACACTGAAGCTTTCTTT.

The CDR3 region is CASSPIGGGGTEAFF. The DNA of the CDR3 is TGTGCCAGCAGCCCGATTGGGGGTGGAGGGACTGAAGCTTTCTTT. The V call is TRBV6-4, the J call TRBJ1-1; TRBD1 might be the D (5 bases). The germline CDR1 and CDR2 sequences are MRHNA and SNTAGT. V dropped 6 bases and J dropped 5 bases, with 19 bases sitting between them. The CDR3 covers 15 residues.

The V and J genes are TRBV18 and TRBJ1-3; the D gene is possibly TRBD1 (6 bases). Germline V gives CDR1 KGHSH, CDR2 LQKENI. This CDR3 has 17 residues. V was pared by 0 bases and J by 2 bases, with 14 bases between. The CDR3 coding sequence is TGTGCCAGCTCACCACCGTTGAAGGGGGGGACTGGAAACACCATATATTTT. Amino acid sequence: CASSPPLKGGTGNTIYF. Variable domain in full (rest from reference TRBV18 and TRBJ1-3): NAGVMQNPRHLVRRRGQEARLRCSPMKGHSHVYWYRQLPEEGLKFMVYLQKENIIDESGMPKERFSAEFPKEGPSILRIQQVVRGDSAAYFCASSPPLKGGTGNTIYFGEGSWLTVV.

V gene TRBV28 combines with J gene TRBJ1-2; perhaps TRBD1 as D (5 bases). Trimming cost V 6 bases and J 4 bases, with 24 bases left between them. The CDR3 runs 17 residues. Germline loops: CDR1 MDHEN, CDR2 SYDVKM. The CDR3 DNA follows: TGTGCCAGCAGCTACACAGGCCGGGTAGTGCTAAGCTATGGCTACACCTTC. Translated: CASSYTGRVVLSYGYTF.

The rearrangement links TRBV29-1 to TRBJ2-5; no definite D call. Germline-derived CDR1 and CDR2 are SQVTM and ANQGSEA. The CDR3 consists of 15 residues. The germline V and J ends were trimmed by 5 bases and 3 bases, with 19 bases remaining between them. CDR3 DNA: TGCAGCGTTTTAAGTGTGTTGGCAGCTAAAGAGACCCAGTACTTC. It encodes CSVLSVLAAKETQYF.

This clone was seen only once. This chain joins TRBV13 and TRBJ2-1; D not resolved. Per the germline V gene, CDR1 is PRHDT and CDR2 is FYEKMQ (reference sequence). Trimming stripped 1 base from V and 0 bases from J, with 7 bases between. This CDR3 is built from 15 residues. The CDR3 loop reads CASSLASLSYNEQFF. CDR3 nucleotides: TGTGCCAGCAGCTTAGCATCGCTCTCCTACAATGAGCAGTTCTTC.

The chain recombines TRBV7-6 with TRBJ2-2, with D unresolved. V dropped 2 bases and J dropped 7 bases, with 5 bases sitting between them. Germline V gives CDR1 SGHVS, CDR2 FNYEAQ. CDR3 length: 12 amino acids. The CDR3 loop is CASSLRIGELFF. DNA of the CDR3: TGTGCCAGCAGCTTACGAATCGGGGAGCTGTTTTTT. Complete variable domain (other parts from reference TRBV7-6 and TRBJ2-2): GAGVSQSPRYKVTKRGQDVALRCDPISGHVSLYWYRQALGQGPEFLTYFNYEAQQDKSGLPNDRFSAERPEGSISTLTIQRTEQRDSAMYRCASSLRIGELFFGEGSRLTVL.

This sequence joins TRBV5-6 and TRBJ1-1; 8 bases align to TRBD1. Germline V gene sequence: CDR1 SGHDT, CDR2 YYEEEE. V dropped 1 base and J dropped 6; count of bases not matched to a gene: 11. The CDR3 is 16 amino acids. Written as DNA, the CDR3 is TGTGCCAGCAGCTTGTTCCGACAGGGGCGGTTAGCTGAAGCTTTCTTT. This translates into CASSLFRQGRLAEAFF.

J is TRBJ1-4 and V is TRBV5-1; D is possibly TRBD1 (6 bases). V was pared by 0 bases and J by 8 bases, with 11 bases between. Germline CDR1 is SGHRS and CDR2 is YFSETQ. This CDR3 contains 14 residues. CDR3 in amino acids: CASSLVGRGEKLFF. The DNA of the CDR3 is TGCGCCAGCAGCTTGGTGGGCAGGGGAGAAAAACTGTTTTTT.

V is TRBV5-6 and J is TRBJ2-2; no clear D gene. CDR1 and CDR2 from the germline V gene are SGHDT and YYEEEE. Trimming removed 0 bases from V and 1 base from J, with 7 bases in between. The CDR3 totals 15 residues. The CDR3 DNA reads TGTGCCAGCAGCTTGGTGAGGCTGAACACCGGGGAGCTGTTTTTT. Translating it yields CASSLVRLNTGELFF.

The chain uses TRBV5-4 and TRBJ1-1, with TRBD1 as a possible D gene (6 bases). V lost 0 bases, J lost 2 bases, and 11 bases lay in between. Germline CDR1 reads SGHNT; CDR2 reads YYREEE (reference sequence). This CDR3 comprises 15 residues. DNA for the CDR3: TGTGCCAGCAGCTTGGTAGGGGGGCCTAACACTGAAGCTTTCTTT. Its translation: CASSLVGGPNTEAFF. The full variable domain, completed using reference TRBV5-4 and TRBJ1-1, is ETGVTQSPTHLIKTRGQQVTLRCSSQSGHNTVSWYQQALGQGPQFIFQYYREEENGRGNFPPRFSGLQFPNYSSELNVNALELDDSALYLCASSLVGGPNTEAFFGQGTRLTVV.

The chain carries TRBV9 and TRBJ2-5; D is uncertain. Germline CDR1 reads SGDLS; CDR2 reads YYNGEE. V was clipped by 2 bases and J by 3 bases, with 8 bases between them. This CDR3 is 13 amino acids long. The CDR3 nucleotides read TGTGCCAGCAGCGTGGGTGGTGAAGAGACCCAGTACTTC. Translating it yields CASSVGGEETQYF.

The rearrangement links TRBV6-5 to TRBJ1-2; D may be TRBD1 (5 bases). V was shortened by 5 bases and J by 4 bases, with 8 bases between the two germline ends. The CDR3 has 12 amino acids. The germline gives CDR1 MNHEY, CDR2 SVGAGI. The CDR3 loop reads CASSAGRYGYTF. CDR3 coding DNA: TGTGCCAGCAGTGCAGGGCGCTATGGCTACACCTTC.

The genes are TRBV18 and TRBJ1-4, with TRBD1 matching over 8 bases. Unmatched junction bases numbered 7, after V lost 3 bases and J lost 10 bases. Germline-derived CDR1 and CDR2 are KGHSH and LQKENI. This CDR3 contains 14 residues. CDR3 nucleotides: TGTGCCAGCTCACCGGGACAGGAATATGGAAAACTGTTTTTT. It specifies CASSPGQEYGKLFF.

The V call is TRBV7-2, the J call TRBJ2-7, with 7 bases identical to TRBD2. V gave up 3 bases and J gave up 3 bases; unmatched junction bases: 2. This CDR3 has 13 amino acids. Germline V lookup: CDR1 SGHTA, CDR2 FQGNSA. The CDR3 region is CASSFGGGYEQYF. The CDR3, as DNA: TGTGCCAGCAGCTTTGGGGGGGGCTACGAGCAGTACTTC.

This chain connects TRBV6-1 to TRBJ2-3; 7 nucleotides agree with TRBD1. V lost 5 bases to trimming and J lost 4 bases; unmatched junction nucleotides: 9. Germline-derived CDR1 and CDR2 are MNHNS and SASEGT. The CDR3 has 15 amino acids. For the CDR3, the DNA is TGTGCCAGCAGTCCACTAGGGGGCCGGGCAGATACGCAGTATTTT. This sequence encodes CASSPLGGRADTQYF.

The V and J genes are TRBV7-2 and TRBJ1-5; D is possibly TRBD1 (5 bases). V lost 4 bases and J 7 bases, leaving 14 bases between the germline ends. The CDR3 is 14 residues long. Germline V gene sequence: CDR1 SGHTA, CDR2 FQGNSA. CDR3 nucleotide sequence: TGTGCCAGCAGCTACGGGGACGGTCCGCAGCCCCAGCATTTT. It codes for CASSYGDGPQPQHF.

The rearrangement links TRBV7-9 to TRBJ1-6; 8 nucleotides line up with TRBD1. Looked up from germline, CDR1 is SEHNR and CDR2 is FQNEAQ (reference sequence). The CDR3 has 13 amino acids. With 5 bases clipped from V and 11 bases from J, the junction kept 5 bases outside the gene matches. DNA of the CDR3: TGTGCCAGCAGCGGACAGGGTCTAACACCCCTCCACTTT. Protein sequence: CASSGQGLTPLHF.

This clone appeared a single time. Mismatch with germline at one junction end may stem from a read error. This chain links TRBV6-5 with TRBJ2-5; 12 nucleotides match TRBD1. The J call may be incorrect, as the DNA end agrees better with TRBJ2-7. The germline V gene has CDR1 MNHEY and CDR2 SVGAGI. This CDR3 contains 14 residues. CDR3: CASLGTGGSNEQYF. Here the CDR3 DNA reads TGTGCCAGCCTTGGGACAGGGGGCTCCAACGAGCAGTACTTC.